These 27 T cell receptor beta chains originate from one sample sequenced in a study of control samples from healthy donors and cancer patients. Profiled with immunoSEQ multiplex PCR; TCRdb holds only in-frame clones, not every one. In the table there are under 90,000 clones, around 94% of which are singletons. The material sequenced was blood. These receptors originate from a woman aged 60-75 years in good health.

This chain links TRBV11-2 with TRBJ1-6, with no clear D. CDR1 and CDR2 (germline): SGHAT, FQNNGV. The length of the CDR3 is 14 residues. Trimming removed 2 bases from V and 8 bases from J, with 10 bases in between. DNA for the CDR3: TGTGCCAGCAGCTTAAGACGGATCGATTCACCCCTCCACTTT. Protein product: CASSLRRIDSPLHF.

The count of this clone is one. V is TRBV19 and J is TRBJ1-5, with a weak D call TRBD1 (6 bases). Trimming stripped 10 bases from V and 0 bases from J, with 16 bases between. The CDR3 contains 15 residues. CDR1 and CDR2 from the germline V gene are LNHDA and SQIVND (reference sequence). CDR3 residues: CATRTRGVSNQPQHF. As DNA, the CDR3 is TGTGCCACCCGGACTAGGGGGGTTAGCAATCAGCCCCAGCATTTT. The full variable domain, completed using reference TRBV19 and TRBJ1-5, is DGGITQSPKYLFRKEGQNVTLSCEQNLNHDAMYWYRQDPGQGLRLIYYSQIVNDFQKGDIAEGYSVSREKKESFPLTVTSAQKNPTAFYLCATRTRGVSNQPQHFGDGTRLSIL.

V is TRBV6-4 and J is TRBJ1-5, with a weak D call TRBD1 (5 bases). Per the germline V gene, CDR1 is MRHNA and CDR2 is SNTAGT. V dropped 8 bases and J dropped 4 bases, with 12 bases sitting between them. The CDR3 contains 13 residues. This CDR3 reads CASVGPINQPQHF. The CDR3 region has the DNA TGTGCCAGCGTGGGACCGATAAATCAGCCCCAGCATTTT.

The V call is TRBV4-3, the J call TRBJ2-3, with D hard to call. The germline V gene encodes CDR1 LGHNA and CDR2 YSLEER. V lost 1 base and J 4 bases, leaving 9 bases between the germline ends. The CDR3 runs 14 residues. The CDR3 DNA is TGCGCCAGCAGCCAAGGCAGGTTTGCAGATACGCAGTATTTT. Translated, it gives CASSQGRFADTQYF.

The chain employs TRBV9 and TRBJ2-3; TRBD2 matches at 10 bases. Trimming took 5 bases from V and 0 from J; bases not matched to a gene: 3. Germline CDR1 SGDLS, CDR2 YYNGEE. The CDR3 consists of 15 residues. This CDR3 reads CASRAGGQSTDTQYF. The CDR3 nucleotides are TGTGCCAGCAGAGCGGGAGGGCAGAGCACAGATACGCAGTATTTT.

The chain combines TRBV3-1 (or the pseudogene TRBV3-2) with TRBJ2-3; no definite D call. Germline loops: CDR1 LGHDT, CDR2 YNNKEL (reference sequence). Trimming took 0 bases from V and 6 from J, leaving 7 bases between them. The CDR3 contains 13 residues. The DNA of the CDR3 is TGTGCCAGCAGCCAAGATAAAGCGGATACGCAGTATTTT. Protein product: CASSQDKADTQYF.

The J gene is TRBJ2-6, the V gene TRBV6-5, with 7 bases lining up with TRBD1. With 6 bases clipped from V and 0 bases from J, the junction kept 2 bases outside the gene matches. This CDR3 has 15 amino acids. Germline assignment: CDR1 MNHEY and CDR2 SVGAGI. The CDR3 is CASRDRYSGANVLTF. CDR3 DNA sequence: TGTGCCAGCAGGGACAGGTACTCTGGGGCCAACGTCCTGACTTTC.

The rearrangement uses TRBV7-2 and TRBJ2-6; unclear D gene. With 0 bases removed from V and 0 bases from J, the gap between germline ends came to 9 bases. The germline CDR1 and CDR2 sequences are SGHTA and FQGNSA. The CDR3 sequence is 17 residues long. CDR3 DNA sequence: TGTGCCAGCAGCTTAGCGTCACGCTCCTCTGGGGCCAACGTCCTGACTTTC. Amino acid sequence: CASSLASRSSGANVLTF.

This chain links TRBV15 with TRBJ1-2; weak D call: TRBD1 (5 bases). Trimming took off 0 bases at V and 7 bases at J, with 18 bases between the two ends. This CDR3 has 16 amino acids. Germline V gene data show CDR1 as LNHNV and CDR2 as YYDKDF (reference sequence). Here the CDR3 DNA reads TGTGCCACCAGCAGAGAAGGGGTGGTACATCCGGGTGGCTACACCTTC. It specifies CATSREGVVHPGGYTF.

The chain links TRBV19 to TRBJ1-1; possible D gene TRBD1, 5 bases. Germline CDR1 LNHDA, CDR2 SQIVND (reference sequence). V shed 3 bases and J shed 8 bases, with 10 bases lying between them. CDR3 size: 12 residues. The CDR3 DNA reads TGTGCCAGTAGTATCGGCCAGGGAGAAGCTTTCTTT. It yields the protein CASSIGQGEAFF. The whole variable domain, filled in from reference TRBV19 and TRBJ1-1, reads DGGITQSPKYLFRKEGQNVTLSCEQNLNHDAMYWYRQDPGQGLRLIYYSQIVNDFQKGDIAEGYSVSREKKESFPLTVTSAQKNPTAFYLCASSIGQGEAFFGQGTRLTVV.

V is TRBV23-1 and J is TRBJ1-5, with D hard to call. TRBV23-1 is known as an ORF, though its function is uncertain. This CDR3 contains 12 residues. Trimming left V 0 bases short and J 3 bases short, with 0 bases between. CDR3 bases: TGCGCCAGCAGTCAATCCAATCAGCCCCAGCATTTT. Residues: CASSQSNQPQHF.

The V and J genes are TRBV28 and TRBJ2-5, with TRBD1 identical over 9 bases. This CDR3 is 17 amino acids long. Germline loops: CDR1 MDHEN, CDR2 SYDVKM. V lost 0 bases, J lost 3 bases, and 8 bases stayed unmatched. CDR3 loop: CASSLWSGTGREETQYF. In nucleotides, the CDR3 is TGTGCCAGCAGTTTATGGTCCGGGACAGGGCGGGAAGAGACCCAGTACTTC.

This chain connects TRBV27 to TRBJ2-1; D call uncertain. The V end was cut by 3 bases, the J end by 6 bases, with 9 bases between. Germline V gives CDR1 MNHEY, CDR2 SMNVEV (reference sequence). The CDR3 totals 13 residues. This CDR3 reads CASSLLWGNEQFF. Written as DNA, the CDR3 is TGTGCCAGCAGTTTGTTATGGGGCAATGAGCAGTTCTTC.

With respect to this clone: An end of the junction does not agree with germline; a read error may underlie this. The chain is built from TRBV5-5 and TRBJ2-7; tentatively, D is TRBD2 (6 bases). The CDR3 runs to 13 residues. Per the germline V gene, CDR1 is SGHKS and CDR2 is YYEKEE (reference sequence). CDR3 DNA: TGTGCCAGCAGCTTATGGGACTCCTCCGAGCAGTACTTC. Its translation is CASSLWDSSEQYF. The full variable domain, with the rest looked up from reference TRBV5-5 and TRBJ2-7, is DAGVTQSPTHLIKTRGQQVTLRCSPISGHKSVSWYQQVLGQGPQFIFQYYEKEERGRGNFPDRFSARQFPNYSSELNVNALLLGDSALYLCASSLWDSSEQYFGPGTRLTVT.

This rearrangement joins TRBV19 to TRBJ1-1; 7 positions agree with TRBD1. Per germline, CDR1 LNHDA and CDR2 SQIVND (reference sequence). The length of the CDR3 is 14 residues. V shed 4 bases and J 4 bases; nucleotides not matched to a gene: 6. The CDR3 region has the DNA TGTGCCAGTAGTACGAGACAGGGATCCACTGAAGCTTTCTTT. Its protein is CASSTRQGSTEAFF.

CDR3 protein: CASSERQGSGRPQFF. The CDR3 DNA follows: TGTGCCAGCAGTGAGCGACAGGGGAGTGGTAGACCCCAGTTCTTC. The chain is built from TRBV6-1 and TRBJ2-1, with 8 bases that match TRBD1. CDR1 and CDR2 from the germline V gene are MNHNS and SASEGT. The CDR3 is made up of 15 amino acids. With 3 bases clipped from V and 13 bases from J, the junction kept 14 bases outside the gene matches.

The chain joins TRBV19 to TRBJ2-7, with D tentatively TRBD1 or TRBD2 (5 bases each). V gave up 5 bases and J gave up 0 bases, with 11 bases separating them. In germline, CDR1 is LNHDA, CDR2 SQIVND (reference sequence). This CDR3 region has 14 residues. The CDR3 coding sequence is TGTGCCAGTAGTCTTCGGGACGGCTCCTACGAGCAGTACTTC. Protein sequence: CASSLRDGSYEQYF.

CDR3: CASSHLRDTQYF. CDR3 DNA sequence: TGTGCCAGCAGCCACCTCAGAGATACGCAGTATTTT. The chain links TRBV3-1 (or the pseudogene TRBV3-2) to TRBJ2-3; no reliable D call. The CDR3 has 12 residues. With 3 bases removed from V and 5 bases from J, the gap between germline ends came to 6 bases. CDR1 is LGHDT and CDR2 is YNNKEL in the germline V gene (reference sequence).

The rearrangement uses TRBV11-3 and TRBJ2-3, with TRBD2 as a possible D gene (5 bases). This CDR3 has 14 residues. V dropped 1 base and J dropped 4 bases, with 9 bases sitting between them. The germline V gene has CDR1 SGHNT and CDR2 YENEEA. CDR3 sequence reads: CASSLVASSDTQYF. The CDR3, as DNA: TGTGCCAGCAGCTTAGTTGCTAGCTCAGATACGCAGTATTTT.

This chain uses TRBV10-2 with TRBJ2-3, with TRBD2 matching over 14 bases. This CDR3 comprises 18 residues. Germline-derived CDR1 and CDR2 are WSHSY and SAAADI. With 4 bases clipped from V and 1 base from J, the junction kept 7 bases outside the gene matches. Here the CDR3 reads CASSVGTSGSVGTDTQYF. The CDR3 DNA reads TGCGCCAGCAGTGTAGGGACTAGCGGGAGTGTAGGCACAGATACGCAGTATTTT.

This chain's CDR3 is CASSLVGRGLTEAFF. CDR3 nucleotides: TGTGCCAGCAGTTTAGTCGGCAGGGGGCTCACTGAAGCTTTCTTT. This sequence joins TRBV28 and TRBJ1-1, with 8 nucleotides matching TRBD1. Per germline, CDR1 MDHEN and CDR2 SYDVKM. With 2 bases clipped from V and 4 bases from J, the junction kept 6 bases outside the gene matches. The CDR3 has 15 amino acids.

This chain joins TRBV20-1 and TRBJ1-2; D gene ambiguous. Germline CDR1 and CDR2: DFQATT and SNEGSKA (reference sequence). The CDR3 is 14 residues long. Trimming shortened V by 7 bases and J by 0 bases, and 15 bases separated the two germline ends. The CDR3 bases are TGCAGTGTTAGTGGCCGCCTCGCTAACTATGGCTACACCTTC. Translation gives CSVSGRLANYGYTF.

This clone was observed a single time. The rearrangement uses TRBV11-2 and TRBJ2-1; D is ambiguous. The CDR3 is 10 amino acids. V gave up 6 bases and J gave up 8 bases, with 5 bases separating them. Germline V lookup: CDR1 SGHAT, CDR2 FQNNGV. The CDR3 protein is CASSRHEQFF. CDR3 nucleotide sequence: TGTGCCAGCAGTAGGCATGAGCAGTTCTTC.

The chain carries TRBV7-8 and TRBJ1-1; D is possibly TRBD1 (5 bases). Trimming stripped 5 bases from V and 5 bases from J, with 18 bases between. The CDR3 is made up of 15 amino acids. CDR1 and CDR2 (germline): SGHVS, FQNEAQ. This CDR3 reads CASSRGGVAFTEAFF. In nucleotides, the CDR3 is TGTGCCAGCAGCCGCGGGGGGGTCGCGTTTACTGAAGCTTTCTTT.

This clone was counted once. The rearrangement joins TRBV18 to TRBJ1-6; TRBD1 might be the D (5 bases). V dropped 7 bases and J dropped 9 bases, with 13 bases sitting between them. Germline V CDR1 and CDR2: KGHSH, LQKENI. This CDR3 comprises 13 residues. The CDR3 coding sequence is TGTGCCAGCTTTGGGGACGGGGCTTCACCCCTCCACTTT. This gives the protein CASFGDGASPLHF.

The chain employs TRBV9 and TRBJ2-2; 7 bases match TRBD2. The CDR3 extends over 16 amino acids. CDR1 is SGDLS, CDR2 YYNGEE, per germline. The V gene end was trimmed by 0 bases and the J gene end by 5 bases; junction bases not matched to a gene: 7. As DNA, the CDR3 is TGTGCCAGCAGCGTAGCTCTAGCGGAGCCTACCGGGGAGCTGTTTTTT. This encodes CASSVALAEPTGELFF.

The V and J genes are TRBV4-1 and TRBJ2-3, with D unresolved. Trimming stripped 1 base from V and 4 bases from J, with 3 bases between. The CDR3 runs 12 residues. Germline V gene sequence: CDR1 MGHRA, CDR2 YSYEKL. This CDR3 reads CASSQASDTQYF. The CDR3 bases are TGCGCCAGCAGCCAAGCCTCAGATACGCAGTATTTT.